This TCR beta chain was recorded in a study of T-cell reconstitution after alpha-beta-depleted transplantation in children. Comments on this clonotype: Antigen specificity is unknown.

Trimming stripped 7 bases from V and 6 bases from J, with 16 bases between. The CDR3 is 14 amino acids. Germline loops: CDR1 MDHEN, CDR2 SYDVKM. Points from the study as a whole: Surviving recipient T cells and thymic progenitors accounted for the high day-60 TCRbeta diversity observed in some patients. A year post-transplant, T-cell counts and diversity derived mostly from newly produced T cells. Where alpha-beta T cells came from about two months after transplant was reportedly several hundred expanded graft clones.

The TCRbeta library incorporated unique molecular identifiers. One entry per CDR3 protein, called by TCRdb with MiXCR from the PCR reads. The data show about 200,000 distinct CDR3 sequences, roughly 6.6% seen once. The clonotype originates from a boy aged 2 to 10 with acute lymphoblastic leukemia, due to receive a stem cell transplant. V is TRBV28 and J is TRBJ2-1; D remains ambiguous. Sequenced material: PBMCs, taken before TCRalphabeta/CD19-depleted stem cell transplant. In DNA, the CDR3 is TGTGCCAGCACAGCCCCCACAAGACCCAATGAGCAGTTCTTC. Its protein is CASTAPTRPNEQFF.